Each of the 32 T cell receptor beta chains below was sequenced from the same sample in a study of early T cells in non-severe SARS-CoV-2 infection. TCRdb itself ran the 5' RACE reads through MiXCR, one entry per CDR3 protein. Of approximately 62,000 distinct CDR3 sequences in the sample, approximately 12% were seen once. The sample taken for sequencing was whole blood. These TCRs come from an adult who was a healthcare worker with PCR-confirmed SARS-CoV-2 infection or an uninfected control (not recorded which).

This clonotype was observed at least ten times. J is TRBJ2-5 and V is TRBV30; 7 positions match TRBD1. This CDR3 spans 15 amino acids. The germline CDR1 and CDR2 sequences are GTSNPN and SVGIG (reference sequence). The V gene end was trimmed by 0 bases and the J gene end by 9 bases; junction bases not matched to a gene: 13. The chain's CDR3 is CAWSVGGQAGEAQYF. For the CDR3, the DNA is TGTGCCTGGAGTGTAGGCGGACAGGCCGGTGAGGCCCAGTACTTC.

This clonotype was seen repeatedly, ten times or more. This chain joins TRBV2 and TRBJ2-5; D is possibly TRBD2 (5 bases). V was cut by 6 bases and J by 1 base, with 9 bases left in between. Germline assignment: CDR1 SNHLY and CDR2 FYNNEI. This CDR3 comprises 13 residues. As DNA, the CDR3 is TGTGCCAGCAGCAAAGGACTCCAAGAGACCCAGTACTTC. Its protein is CASSKGLQETQYF. Variable domain in full (rest from reference TRBV2 and TRBJ2-5): EPEVTQTPSHQVTQMGQEVILRCVPISNHLYFYWYRQILGQKVEFLVSFYNNEISEKSEIFDDQFSVERPDGSNFTLKIRSTKLEDSAMYFCASSKGLQETQYFGPGTRLLVL.

This clonotype was recorded at least ten times. This rearrangement joins TRBV9 to TRBJ2-1; 11 bases are shared with TRBD2. J was trimmed by 6 bases and V by 2 bases; bases with no gene match: 1. CDR1 SGDLS and CDR2 YYNGEE come from the germline V gene. There are 14 residues in the CDR3. CDR3 amino acids: CASSVSGGANEQFF. Here the CDR3 DNA reads TGTGCCAGCAGCGTTAGCGGGGGGGCCAATGAGCAGTTCTTC.

This clonotype was seen many times. The CDR3 DNA sequence: TGTGCCAGCAATTTGGCAGGGGGCAACGAGCAGTACTTC. Protein: CASNLAGGNEQYF. V and J are TRBV6-1 and TRBJ2-7, with TRBD1 matching 8 bases. Germline-derived CDR1 and CDR2 are MNHNS and SASEGT. Losses at the gene ends were 7 bases for V and 5 bases for J; bases not matched to a gene: 7. CDR3 length equals 13 residues.

This clonotype was counted at least ten times. The gene calls are TRBV11-2 and TRBJ1-1, with D tentatively TRBD1 (5 bases). The CDR3 spans 14 residues. Germline-derived CDR1 and CDR2 are SGHAT and FQNNGV. Trimming removed 3 bases from V and 0 bases from J, with 8 bases in between. This CDR3 reads CASSFSGVNTEAFF. In DNA, the CDR3 is TGTGCCAGCAGCTTTTCGGGGGTGAACACTGAAGCTTTCTTT.

The CDR3 region is CSVEQGRGTEAFF. As DNA, the CDR3 is TGCAGCGTTGAACAGGGCCGGGGGACTGAAGCTTTCTTT. The V call is TRBV29-1, the J call TRBJ1-1, with D possibly TRBD1 on 5 matching bases. V was clipped by 2 bases and J by 5 bases, with 12 bases between them. The CDR3 is made up of 13 amino acids. Germline V gene lookup returns CDR1 SQVTM and CDR2 ANQGSEA.

This clonotype has just a few counts. The rearrangement uses TRBV2 and TRBJ2-2; D is perhaps TRBD1 or TRBD2 (5 bases each). Germline V gives CDR1 SNHLY, CDR2 FYNNEI. CDR3 size: 15 residues. V gave up 7 bases and J gave up 3 bases, with 15 bases separating them. The CDR3 reads CASNYLLGDTGELFF. For the CDR3, the DNA is TGTGCCAGCAATTATCTCTTGGGGGACACCGGGGAGCTGTTTTTT.

This clonotype was recorded at least ten times. The rearrangement uses TRBV28 and TRBJ1-6; perhaps TRBD1 as D (6 bases). Germline V gene data show CDR1 as MDHEN and CDR2 as SYDVKM. The CDR3 consists of 16 residues. The germline V and J ends were trimmed by 7 bases and 7 bases, with 20 bases remaining between them. DNA for the CDR3: TGTGCCAGCATCCCGGGGGGGGCAGGGCCGAATTCACCCCTCCACTTT. Translation gives CASIPGGAGPNSPLHF.

The rearrangement joins TRBV7-9 to TRBJ1-1; D remains unclear. The germline V gene has CDR1 SEHNR and CDR2 FQNEAQ (reference sequence). The CDR3 sequence is 12 residues long. Trimming stripped 5 bases from V and 6 bases from J, with 10 bases between. CDR3 nucleotide sequence: TGTGCCAGCAGCCCTTTTAATTCTGAAGCTTTCTTT. Its translation: CASSPFNSEAFF.

This clonotype was recorded at least ten times. V is TRBV5-6 and J is TRBJ1-6; D not resolved. Between the trimmed V and J ends, which lost 0 bases and 0 bases, there was a span of 10 bases. The CDR3 totals 17 residues. Germline V gene lookup returns CDR1 SGHDT and CDR2 YYEEEE. This chain's CDR3 is CASSLATESSYNSPLHF. In nucleotides, the CDR3 is TGTGCCAGCAGCTTGGCTACAGAGAGCTCCTATAATTCACCCCTCCACTTT.

This clonotype was seen repeatedly, ten times or more. The V and J genes are TRBV12-3 or TRBV12-4 and TRBJ2-6, with 7 bases matching TRBD1. This CDR3 comprises 15 residues. V trimming: 6 bases; J trimming: 0 bases; junction bases outside the gene matches: 2. This chain's CDR3 is CASSRDSSGANVLTF. CDR3 DNA sequence: TGTGCCAGCAGCCGGGACAGCTCTGGGGCCAACGTCCTGACTTTC.

The V call is TRBV27, the J call TRBJ2-7, with 10 positions matching TRBD2. Unmatched junction bases numbered 8, after V lost 2 bases and J lost 10 bases. The germline CDR1 and CDR2 sequences are MNHEY and SMNVEV (reference sequence). CDR3 size: 14 residues. CDR3 sequence reads: CASSLTASGRVQYF. CDR3 nucleotides: TGTGCCAGCAGTTTAACGGCTAGCGGGAGAGTACAGTACTTC.

The CDR3: CASSPVGNSYEQYF. In nucleotides, the CDR3 is TGTGCCAGCTCACCCGTCGGAAACTCCTACGAGCAGTACTTC. This rearrangement joins TRBV18 to TRBJ2-7; D gene unclear. This CDR3 has 14 amino acids. Germline-derived CDR1 and CDR2 are KGHSH and LQKENI. The germline V and J ends were trimmed by 3 bases and 0 bases, with 9 bases remaining between them.

This clonotype appeared many times. J is TRBJ1-2 and V is TRBV24-1; TRBD1 matches at 7 bases. Looked up from germline, CDR1 is KGHDR and CDR2 is SFDVKD. The CDR3 extends over 15 amino acids. V was pared by 3 bases and J by 4 bases, with 7 bases of the junction left unmatched. In DNA, the CDR3 is TGTGCCACCAGTGATCAAGGGGGCAGTAGCTATGGCTACACCTTC. It is translated as CATSDQGGSSYGYTF.

This clonotype appeared many times. The chain combines TRBV6-5 with TRBJ1-2; 10 bases match TRBD1. The CDR3 sequence is 19 residues long. Unmatched junction bases numbered 12, after V lost 2 bases and J lost 0 bases. Per the germline V gene, CDR1 is MNHEY and CDR2 is SVGAGI. CDR3 DNA sequence: TGTGCCAGCAGTTACCGATCCCCAGGGACAGGGGTTACTAACTATGGCTACACCTTC. Translating gives CASSYRSPGTGVTNYGYTF.

The CDR3 DNA reads TGTGCCAGCAGGGAGAGCGGGGGGGCTTACGAGCAGTTCTTC. Translation: CASRESGGAYEQFF. This sequence joins TRBV12-3 or TRBV12-4 and TRBJ2-1; TRBD2 agrees at 10 bases. V gave up 6 bases and J gave up 10 bases; unmatched junction bases: 9. This CDR3 has 14 amino acids.

The chain combines TRBV20-1 with TRBJ2-2; D might be TRBD1 (5 bases). Germline V lookup: CDR1 DFQATT, CDR2 SNEGSKA (reference sequence). Trimming stripped 0 bases from V and 1 base from J, with 9 bases between. The CDR3 runs 15 residues. In DNA form, the CDR3 reads TGCAGTGCTAGAGATGGTGGACAGAACACCGGGGAGCTGTTTTTT. Amino acids: CSARDGGQNTGELFF.

There are a few counts of this clonotype. The rearrangement links TRBV20-1 to TRBJ2-1, with D possibly matching TRBD2 (6 bases). The CDR3 extends over 14 amino acids. CDR1 is DFQATT and CDR2 is SNEGSKA in the germline V gene (reference sequence). The V gene lost 0 bases and the J gene lost 5 bases, with 11 bases spanning the gap. CDR3 coding DNA: TGCAGTGCTAGAGATGGGCGGGGAAACAATGAGCAGTTCTTC. This encodes CSARDGRGNNEQFF.

The sample holds many counts of this clonotype. The chain has TRBV27 and TRBJ1-4; D gene unclear. Trimming left V 0 bases short and J 5 bases short, with 16 bases between. This CDR3 spans 17 amino acids. Germline loops: CDR1 MNHEY, CDR2 SMNVEV (reference sequence). The CDR3 loop reads CASSLSTSPARNEKLFF. The CDR3 DNA sequence: TGTGCCAGCAGTTTATCCACCAGTCCAGCAAGAAATGAAAAACTGTTTTTT.

The CDR3 region is CASSPGREWTIYF. CDR3 sequence (DNA): TGTGCCAGCAGTCCCGGACGAGAATGGACCATATATTTT. The chain joins TRBV6-2 or TRBV6-3 to TRBJ1-3; D call uncertain. CDR1 and CDR2 (germline): MNHEY, SVGEGT. The V end lost 5 bases, the J end lost 10 bases, and 15 bases lay between the germline ends. The CDR3 covers 13 residues.

The table lists this clonotype with many counts. In DNA form, the CDR3 reads TGCGCCAGCAGCATTAGGGGGGACCAAGAGACCCAGTACTTC. Translation: CASSIRGDQETQYF. The V call is TRBV5-1, the J call TRBJ2-5; D tentatively reads TRBD1 or TRBD2 (6 bases each). The germline gives CDR1 SGHRS, CDR2 YFSETQ. CDR3 length: 14 amino acids. Trimming took off 4 bases at V and 0 bases at J, with 10 bases between the two ends.

This clonotype was counted many times. The gene calls are TRBV15 and TRBJ2-2; D gene unclear. Trimming removed 4 bases from V and 7 bases from J, with 7 bases in between. CDR1 and CDR2 (germline): LNHNV, YYDKDF (reference sequence). The CDR3 has 12 amino acids. The CDR3 DNA is TGTGCCACCAGCACCTGGGGCGGGGAGCTGTTTTTT. Its translation is CATSTWGGELFF.

At least ten counts were recorded for this clonotype. This chain uses TRBV7-2 with TRBJ1-1; D possibly corresponds to TRBD1 (6 bases). CDR1 SGHTA and CDR2 FQGNSA come from the germline V gene. V was clipped by 3 bases and J by 1 base, with 6 bases between them. The CDR3 is 13 residues long. DNA of the CDR3: TGTGCCAGCAGCTTGACAGGGAACACTGAAGCTTTCTTT. Its translation: CASSLTGNTEAFF.

This clonotype was counted many times. The chain recombines TRBV6-1 with TRBJ2-2, with TRBD2 matching over 8 bases. CDR1 MNHNS and CDR2 SASEGT come from the germline V gene. J lost 7 bases, V lost 6 bases, and 10 bases had no gene match. The CDR3 length is 15 residues. The CDR3 DNA sequence: TGTGCCAGCAGGACTACTAGCGGCGGGGTCGGGGAGCTGTTTTTT. It is translated as CASRTTSGGVGELFF.

This clonotype was seen a few times. This rearrangement joins TRBV6-1 to TRBJ2-1, with D possibly TRBD2 on 6 matching bases. V lost 4 bases to trimming and J lost 7 bases, with 11 bases between them. The CDR3 contains 13 residues. The germline CDR1 and CDR2 sequences are MNHNS and SASEGT. This chain's CDR3 is CASSASLANEQFF. CDR3 DNA sequence: TGTGCCAGCAGTGCCTCACTAGCAAATGAGCAGTTCTTC.

This clonotype was counted ten times or more. The rearrangement links TRBV30 to TRBJ2-1; TRBD2 matches 14 bases. J lost 7 bases, V lost 4 bases, and 6 bases had no gene match. CDR1 is GTSNPN, CDR2 SVGIG, per germline (reference sequence). This CDR3 has 15 amino acids. This chain's CDR3 is CAWTRGTSGSNEQFF. CDR3 DNA: TGTGCCTGGACCCGCGGGACTAGCGGGAGTAATGAGCAGTTCTTC.

This clonotype was picked up many times. The V and J genes are TRBV29-1 and TRBJ2-1, with TRBD2 identical over 10 bases. There are 15 residues in the CDR3. The ends lost 4 bases at V and 8 bases at J; junction bases unmatched: 11. Germline CDR1 and CDR2: SQVTM and ANQGSEA. The CDR3 spells CSVVRGSGGAYEQFF. DNA for the CDR3: TGCAGCGTTGTACGCGGAAGCGGGGGGGCTTATGAGCAGTTCTTC.

V usage is TRBV19 and J usage is TRBJ1-5; D is unresolved. The CDR3 is made up of 13 amino acids. Germline V gene sequence: CDR1 LNHDA, CDR2 SQIVND (reference sequence). The V end lost 5 bases, the J end lost 6 bases, and 11 bases lay between the germline ends. Here the CDR3 DNA reads TGTGCCAGTAGTGGCGGGGAGGTTCAGCCCCAGCATTTT. This gives the protein CASSGGEVQPQHF.

J is TRBJ2-1 and V is TRBV7-2; TRBD1 might be the D (5 bases). This CDR3 has 15 residues. Germline loops: CDR1 SGHTA, CDR2 FQGNSA. Trimming cost V 3 bases and J 6 bases, with 15 bases left between them. The CDR3 region has the DNA TGTGCCAGCAGCTTTAGGGGCTTAGTGGGCAATGAGCAGTTCTTC. Translation: CASSFRGLVGNEQFF.

This rearrangement joins TRBV6-5 to TRBJ1-6, with D possibly matching TRBD1 (6 bases). Trimming pared 0 bases from V and 10 bases from J, leaving 13 bases between. Looked up from germline, CDR1 is MNHEY and CDR2 is SVGAGI. This CDR3 comprises 15 residues. The CDR3 coding sequence is TGTGCCAGCAGTTACTCGAGCAGGGGTGAGTCACCCCTCCACTTT. It is translated as CASSYSSRGESPLHF.

This clonotype was detected a few times. This chain connects TRBV20-1 to TRBJ2-7; TRBD2 aligns across 12 bases. The CDR3 is 12 amino acids. Germline V gene data show CDR1 as DFQATT and CDR2 as SNEGSKA (reference sequence). V was pared by 4 bases and J by 8 bases, with 3 bases of the junction left unmatched. The CDR3 is CSATGLAGQQYF. CDR3 in DNA: TGCAGTGCTACCGGACTAGCGGGACAGCAGTACTTC.

V and J are TRBV5-1 and TRBJ2-1, with TRBD1 as a possible D gene (6 bases). Trimming cost V 4 bases and J 3 bases, with 20 bases left between them. Germline CDR1 SGHRS, CDR2 YFSETQ. The CDR3 contains 17 residues. The CDR3 sequence is CASSPQPQGTDYNEQFF. The CDR3 coding sequence is TGCGCCAGCAGCCCCCAACCCCAGGGGACGGACTACAATGAGCAGTTCTTC.